The source of this T cell receptor (beta chain) is a study of OX40 agonist ivuxolimab in advanced cancers. Findings and limits, study-wide: Relative to CD4+ cells, CD8+ T cells on average had more expanded clones.

The CDR3 consists of 17 residues. Trimming took 1 base from V and 4 from J; bases not matched to a gene: 6. The germline gives CDR1 MNHNS, CDR2 SASEGT. Libraries were prepared by immunoSEQ multiplex PCR; TCRdb keeps only in-frame clonotypes and omits some of them. The top ten hold around 2% of the sample, which has roughly 91,000 clones, approximately 95% seen once. Autoimmune disease history or systemic immunosuppression excluded patients. Worth noting for this clone: Antigen specificity is unknown.

The sample here was CD4+ or CD8+ T cells sorted from blood, taken in a trial of the OX40 agonist ivuxolimab. The chain recombines TRBV6-1 with TRBJ2-1, with 11 nucleotides matching TRBD2. The sequence came from an adult with an advanced solid tumor such as melanoma, head and neck, liver or kidney cancer. CDR3 amino acids: CASSEEGLAGIYNEQFF. The DNA of the CDR3 is TGTGCCAGCAGTGAAGAAGGACTAGCGGGTATATACAATGAGCAGTTCTTC.